Below are 25 T cell receptor beta chains sequenced from a single sample in a study of response to subunit inactivated influenza vaccine. TCRdb reprocessed the RT-PCR reads via MiXCR and lists one record per CDR3 protein. This table holds around 570,000 distinct CDR3 sequences, roughly 8.2% found once. Sequenced here: PBMCs from blood, sampled roughly 24 months after vaccination. All receptors derive from a man aged 50-75 years who received an inactivated influenza vaccine.

The rearrangement uses TRBV5-1 and TRBJ2-7, with 9 bases that match TRBD1. V shed 4 bases, J shed 3 bases, and the junction held 5 bases outside the gene matches. Germline CDR1 and CDR2: SGHRS and YFSETQ. The CDR3 extends over 14 amino acids. The CDR3 sequence is CASSTTTGGYEQYF. In nucleotides, the CDR3 is TGCGCCAGCAGCACGACGACAGGGGGCTACGAGCAGTACTTC.

This clonotype was counted ten times or more. The chain combines TRBV5-1 with TRBJ2-6; D may match TRBD1 or TRBD2 (5 bases each). The V gene lost 0 bases and the J gene lost 3 bases, with 10 bases spanning the gap. The CDR3 extends over 16 amino acids. From germline, CDR1 is SGHRS and CDR2 YFSETQ. The CDR3 here is CASSLVGAVGANVLTF. CDR3 DNA: TGCGCCAGCAGCTTGGTCGGGGCAGTTGGGGCCAACGTCCTGACTTTC.

The V and J genes are TRBV20-1 and TRBJ2-7, with 7 bases that match TRBD2. CDR3 size: 13 residues. Germline V CDR1 and CDR2: DFQATT, SNEGSKA (reference sequence). V lost 4 bases, J lost 7 bases, and 10 bases stayed unmatched. CDR3 in amino acids: CSATASGAGEQYF. The CDR3 DNA reads as TGCAGTGCTACGGCTAGCGGAGCTGGGGAGCAGTACTTC.

This clonotype was counted many times. The chain is built from TRBV20-1 and TRBJ2-5; tentatively, D is TRBD2 (5 bases). CDR1 and CDR2 (germline): DFQATT, SNEGSKA (reference sequence). The CDR3 length is 14 residues. V was trimmed by 6 bases and J by 2 bases, leaving 16 bases between them. CDR3 loop: CSATYGGLQETQYF. For the CDR3, the DNA is TGCAGTGCCACCTACGGAGGACTTCAAGAGACCCAGTACTTC.

The genes are TRBV29-1 and TRBJ2-1, with 7 bases fitting TRBD2. CDR3 size: 14 residues. Trimming cost V 4 bases and J 3 bases; bases outside gene matches: 6. CDR1 and CDR2 from the germline V gene are SQVTM and ANQGSEA. The CDR3 here is CSVASGANYNEQFF. CDR3 in DNA: TGCAGCGTTGCGAGCGGGGCTAACTACAATGAGCAGTTCTTC.

This clonotype has just a few counts. The chain uses TRBV6-1 and TRBJ1-6; D not certain. V gave up 7 bases and J gave up 9 bases, with 13 bases separating them. The CDR3 has 13 residues. Germline CDR1 MNHNS, CDR2 SASEGT. The CDR3 DNA follows: TGTGCCAGCACGGAGGATCGTAGTTCACCCCTCCACTTT. As protein: CASTEDRSSPLHF.

The table lists this clonotype with a few counts. The J gene is TRBJ2-7, the V gene TRBV5-1; possible D gene TRBD1, 6 bases. V was clipped by 2 bases and J by 2 bases, with 17 bases between them. The CDR3 has 16 amino acids. In germline, CDR1 is SGHRS, CDR2 YFSETQ. CDR3 in DNA: TGCGCCAGCAGCTTATCTTTTGTGGGACAAGCCTACGAGCAGTACTTC. Translating it yields CASSLSFVGQAYEQYF.

This clonotype showed up just a few times. The DNA for the CDR3 is TGCGCCAGCAGCACCGGACAGGGGCCTTACAATGAGCAGTTCTTC. It codes for CASSTGQGPYNEQFF. V and J are TRBV5-1 and TRBJ2-1; 9 nucleotides agree with TRBD1. Germline assignment: CDR1 SGHRS and CDR2 YFSETQ. The CDR3 has 15 residues. Losses at the gene ends were 4 bases for V and 4 bases for J; bases not matched to a gene: 6.

This clonotype was seen a few times. The V and J genes are TRBV5-1 and TRBJ2-3; TRBD2 agrees at 10 bases. J was trimmed by 2 bases and V by 5 bases; bases with no gene match: 5. The CDR3 consists of 15 residues. CDR1 is SGHRS, CDR2 YFSETQ, per germline. The CDR3 DNA sequence: TGCGCCAGCAGTCTAGCGGGGGCTTTCACAGATACGCAGTATTTT. Residues: CASSLAGAFTDTQYF.

J is TRBJ1-5 and V is TRBV15, with D maybe TRBD1 (5 bases). CDR1 and CDR2 from the germline V gene are LNHNV and YYDKDF (reference sequence). The CDR3 consists of 13 residues. Between the trimmed V and J ends, which lost 9 bases and 7 bases, there was a span of 16 bases. CDR3 nucleotide sequence: TGTGCCACAGGAGTATCAGCAGGGCAGCCCCAGCATTTT. This encodes CATGVSAGQPQHF.

The chain is built from TRBV7-6 and TRBJ2-1; D is perhaps TRBD1 (6 bases). CDR3 length equals 16 residues. Germline CDR1 and CDR2: SGHVS and FNYEAQ. V was cut by 5 bases and J by 8 bases, with 22 bases left in between. The DNA of the CDR3 is TGTGCCAGCAGCCCCGCTACAGGGTCTTTAGCTCATGAGCAGTTCTTC. Translating gives CASSPATGSLAHEQFF.

This clonotype was detected ten times or more. The V call is TRBV7-2, the J call TRBJ1-5, with D unclear. Germline-derived CDR1 and CDR2 are SGHTA and FQGNSA. The V gene lost 3 bases and the J gene lost 4 bases, with 10 bases spanning the gap. The CDR3 is made up of 14 amino acids. The CDR3 reads CASSFGTANQPQHF. The DNA of the CDR3 is TGTGCCAGCAGCTTTGGAACTGCAAATCAGCCCCAGCATTTT.

The chain recombines TRBV4-1 with TRBJ1-1; D is perhaps TRBD1 (6 bases). The V end was cut by 3 bases, the J end by 5 bases, with 16 bases between. The germline V gene has CDR1 MGHRA and CDR2 YSYEKL. The CDR3 runs to 15 residues. Written as DNA, the CDR3 is TGCGCCAGCAGCCATCCGCTACAGGGCCTAACTGAAGCTTTCTTT. It is translated as CASSHPLQGLTEAFF.

This clonotype has more than one count but fewer than ten. The chain links TRBV28 to TRBJ2-1; TRBD2 agrees at 11 bases. The V segment lost 5 bases and the J segment 2 bases; nucleotides outside the gene matches: 11. The length of the CDR3 is 18 residues. The germline gives CDR1 MDHEN, CDR2 SYDVKM. The CDR3 region is CASSEPGLAALTYNEQFF. CDR3 DNA: TGTGCCAGCAGTGAACCGGGACTAGCGGCCCTTACCTACAATGAGCAGTTCTTC. Complete variable domain (other parts from reference TRBV28 and TRBJ2-1): DVKVTQSSRYLVKRTGEKVFLECVQDMDHENMFWYRQDPGLGLRLIYFSYDVKMKEKGDIPEGYSVSREKKERFSLILESASTNQTSMYLCASSEPGLAALTYNEQFFGPGTRLTVL.

The genes are TRBV29-1 and TRBJ2-1; 8 bases align to TRBD2. Trimming cost V 4 bases and J 15 bases; bases outside gene matches: 8. CDR3 length equals 11 residues. Germline V gene data show CDR1 as SQVTM and CDR2 as ANQGSEA. CDR3 loop: CSVGTSGEWFF. In DNA, the CDR3 is TGCAGCGTTGGAACTAGCGGTGAGTGGTTCTTC.

There are many counts of this clonotype. The J gene is TRBJ1-6, the V gene TRBV5-5, with D perhaps TRBD1 (5 bases). Between the trimmed V and J ends, which lost 2 bases and 5 bases, there was a span of 11 bases. Per germline, CDR1 SGHKS and CDR2 YYEKEE (reference sequence). This CDR3 has 15 residues. The DNA of the CDR3 is TGTGCCAGCAGCTTCTCAGGGTATAATAATTCACCCCTCCACTTT. It specifies CASSFSGYNNSPLHF.

This clonotype was recorded many times. J is TRBJ2-1 and V is TRBV6-2 or TRBV6-3; D remains unclear. V lost 5 bases to trimming and J lost 10 bases, with 12 bases between them. The CDR3 has 12 residues. Germline values: CDR1 MNHEY, CDR2 SVGEGT. In DNA form, the CDR3 reads TGTGCCAGCAGTCCGACCTCACTAGAGCAGTTCTTC. Translated, it gives CASSPTSLEQFF.

This clonotype was observed many times. The chain joins TRBV28 to TRBJ1-1; no clear D. The germline V gene encodes CDR1 MDHEN and CDR2 SYDVKM. The CDR3 runs to 14 residues. The V and J ends lost 5 bases and 0 bases respectively, with 10 bases between them. CDR3 DNA sequence: TGTGCCAGCAGTCCTCAACAGATGAACACTGAAGCTTTCTTT. This sequence encodes CASSPQQMNTEAFF.

This clonotype was recorded a few times. An end of the junction does not agree with germline; a read error may underlie this. The rearrangement links TRBV11-2 to TRBJ2-1, with 15 bases matching TRBD2. Germline V lookup: CDR1 SGHAT, CDR2 FQNNGV. CDR3 size: 18 residues. Here the CDR3 reads CASSIEGLAGGPFSEQFF. CDR3 DNA sequence: TGTGCCAGCAGCATAGAAGGACTAGCGGGGGGGCCGTTTTCTGAGCAGTTCTTC.

The genes are TRBV5-5 and TRBJ1-6, with 8 bases identical to TRBD1. The CDR3 has 15 residues. V trimming: 4 bases; J trimming: 5 bases; junction bases outside the gene matches: 5. Germline CDR1 reads SGHKS; CDR2 reads YYEKEE (reference sequence). The CDR3 spells CASSPRQGNNSPLHF. CDR3 in DNA: TGTGCCAGCAGCCCGCGACAGGGGAATAATTCACCCCTCCACTTT.

This clonotype was seen only a few times. The chain has TRBV28 and TRBJ1-1; 11 bases are a match to TRBD1. Germline CDR1 and CDR2: MDHEN and SYDVKM. The J segment lost 9 bases and the V segment lost 3 bases, leaving 18 bases of the junction unmatched. The CDR3 has 18 residues. CDR3 coding DNA: TGTGCCAGCAGTTTTTCTTTCGGGCGGGACAGGGGGGCTCAGAAAGCTTTCTTT. Encoded protein: CASSFSFGRDRGAQKAFF. The full variable domain, rest sourced from reference TRBV28 and TRBJ1-1, is DVKVTQSSRYLVKRTGEKVFLECVQDMDHENMFWYRQDPGLGLRLIYFSYDVKMKEKGDIPEGYSVSREKKERFSLILESASTNQTSMYLCASSFSFGRDRGAQKAFFGQGTRLTVV.

This clonotype came up many times. V usage is TRBV5-1 and J usage is TRBJ1-5; D is undetermined. The V gene lost 4 bases and the J gene lost 5 bases, with 16 bases spanning the gap. The CDR3 sequence is 15 residues long. Germline CDR1 is SGHRS and CDR2 is YFSETQ. CDR3 region: CASSTAGRADQPQHF. The CDR3 DNA follows: TGCGCCAGCAGCACCGCGGGGAGGGCGGATCAGCCCCAGCATTTT. Complete variable domain (other parts from reference TRBV5-1 and TRBJ1-5): KAGVTQTPRYLIKTRGQQVTLSCSPISGHRSVSWYQQTPGQGLQFLFEYFSETQRNKGNFPGRFSGRQFSNSRSEMNVSTLELGDSALYLCASSTAGRADQPQHFGDGTRLSIL.

This clonotype has just a few counts. The rearrangement uses TRBV7-9 and TRBJ1-5, with 7 bases lining up with TRBD1. This CDR3 spans 14 amino acids. Germline V gene data show CDR1 as SEHNR and CDR2 as FQNEAQ (reference sequence). J was trimmed by 7 bases and V by 5 bases; bases with no gene match: 8. The DNA for the CDR3 is TGTGCCAGCAGCCAGGGGGGTTATGGGCAGCCCCAGCATTTT. The encoded protein is CASSQGGYGQPQHF.

Worth noting for this clonotype: This may be a read error, as it is one base from a much larger clone. The genes are TRBV10-3 and TRBJ1-6; 8 positions agree with TRBD1. The CDR3 loop spans 17 amino acids. Germline loops: CDR1 ENHRY, CDR2 SYGVKD. The CDR3 region has the DNA TGTGCCATCAGTAAATTCTCAACTCAGGGGGCTAATTCACGCCTCCACTTT. The encoded protein is CAISKFSTQGANSRLHF.

V usage is TRBV29-1 and J usage is TRBJ1-1; TRBD1 might be the D (5 bases). Germline V gives CDR1 SQVTM, CDR2 ANQGSEA. The ends were cut back, 6 bases at V and 1 base at J, with 15 bases in the middle. The CDR3 consists of 14 residues. Written as DNA, the CDR3 is TGCAGCGTCAAGGGACGGACGGAGAACACTGAAGCTTTCTTT. It is translated as CSVKGRTENTEAFF.